This record covers a single T cell receptor beta chain. The germline CDR1 and CDR2 sequences are SGHAT and FQNNGV. This CDR3 has 16 residues. Trimming removed 8 bases from V and 3 bases from J; junction bases left unmatched: 10. This sample stems from a study of Tregs in tolerant kidney transplant recipients. Data came from immunoSEQ multiplex PCR; TCRdb stores just in-frame clones and leaves some out. The table includes about 240,000 clones, 80% to 85% detected once. Sequencing was done on a sample of CD4+ T cells from blood. The chain uses TRBV11-2 and TRBJ2-3; 11 bases fit TRBD2. The source of this sequence is a human donor in good health. The CDR3 loop is CASRSSGRSGTDTQYF. The CDR3 DNA reads as TGTGCCAGCCGTTCTAGCGGGAGGTCCGGGACAGATACGCAGTATTTT. The full variable domain, completed using reference TRBV11-2 and TRBJ2-3, is EAGVAQSPRYKIIEKRQSVAFWCNPISGHATLYWYQQILGQGPKLLIQFQNNGVVDDSQLPKDRFSAERLKGVDSTLKIQPAKLEDSAVYLCASRSSGRSGTDTQYFGPGTRLTVL.